These 31 T cell receptor beta chains came from one sample sequenced in a study of cytomegalovirus exposure and HLA in healthy donors. Repertoires were generated with immunoSEQ multiplex PCR, while TCRdb's copy carries only in-frame clones and drops some. The profile shows tens of thousands of clones, 90% to 95% of them singletons. The sequencing input was PBMCs. The source of these receptors is a man between 18 and 35 years old in good health and CMV-seronegative.

This chain links TRBV2 with TRBJ2-6; D is unresolved. Germline V gene lookup returns CDR1 SNHLY and CDR2 FYNNEI. The CDR3 has 14 residues. V was trimmed by 6 bases and J by 0 bases, leaving 6 bases between them. The CDR3, as DNA: TGTGCCAGCAGCCCGAGCTCTGGGGCCAACGTCCTGACTTTC. It specifies CASSPSSGANVLTF.

J is TRBJ1-2 and V is TRBV13; TRBD1 matches at 8 bases. Germline CDR1 PRHDT, CDR2 FYEKMQ (reference sequence). The ends lost 4 bases at V and 4 bases at J; junction bases unmatched: 8. This CDR3 has 15 amino acids. The CDR3 nucleotides are TGTGCCAGCAGCTCCCGGACAGGGAGTACCTATGGCTACACCTTC. Translated, it gives CASSSRTGSTYGYTF.

This chain connects TRBV11-1 to TRBJ2-1, with D perhaps TRBD1 (6 bases). V gave up 5 bases and J gave up 6 bases, with 14 bases separating them. In germline, CDR1 is SGHAT, CDR2 FQDESV (reference sequence). The length of the CDR3 is 14 residues. The CDR3 nucleotides read TGTGCCAGCAGCCCCCGCACAGGGAGCAATGAGCAGTTCTTC. Translated: CASSPRTGSNEQFF.

This chain uses TRBV11-2 with TRBJ2-3; 7 bases match TRBD2. CDR1 and CDR2 from the germline V gene are SGHAT and FQNNGV. V was clipped by 1 base and J by 0 bases; unmatched bases: 1. CDR3 size: 15 residues. The CDR3 DNA reads TGTGCCAGCAGCTTAGGAGCGGGGAGCACAGATACGCAGTATTTT. It is translated as CASSLGAGSTDTQYF.

The genes are TRBV11-2 and TRBJ1-1; no reliable D call. Germline CDR1 and CDR2: SGHAT and FQNNGV. Trimming left V 1 base short and J 10 bases short, with 10 bases between. This CDR3 is 12 amino acids long. Here the CDR3 reads CASSLGEVRAFF. CDR3 sequence (DNA): TGTGCCAGCAGCTTAGGGGAGGTGCGAGCTTTCTTT.

This rearrangement joins TRBV4-2 to TRBJ2-1; TRBD2 aligns across 9 bases. Looked up from germline, CDR1 is LGHNA and CDR2 is YNFKEQ. CDR3 length equals 16 residues. V shed 0 bases, J shed 3 bases, and the junction held 3 bases outside the gene matches. The chain's CDR3 is CASSQDLAGLYNEQFF. The CDR3 bases are TGTGCCAGCAGCCAAGATCTAGCGGGACTCTACAATGAGCAGTTCTTC.

The gene calls are TRBV30 and TRBJ2-7; 8 nucleotides agree with TRBD1. J gave up 3 bases and V 4 bases, and 5 bases lay outside the gene matches. The CDR3 runs 13 residues. Germline CDR1 GTSNPN, CDR2 SVGIG (reference sequence). DNA of the CDR3: TGTGCCTGGAACCGGGACAGGTTCTACGAGCAGTACTTC. As protein: CAWNRDRFYEQYF. The full variable domain, its missing parts supplied by reference TRBV30 and TRBJ2-7, is SQTIHQWPATLVQPVGSPLSLECTVEGTSNPNLYWYRQAAGRGLQLLFYSVGIGQISSEVPQNLSASRPQDRQFILSSKKLLLSDSGFYLCAWNRDRFYEQYFGPGTRLTVT.

This sequence joins TRBV2 and TRBJ1-1, with D tentatively TRBD1 (6 bases). Trimming removed 5 bases at V and 3 bases at J, with 13 bases between. CDR3 length equals 14 residues. Germline CDR1 SNHLY, CDR2 FYNNEI. The CDR3 nucleotides are TGTGCCAGCAGTTATCGGACAGCCGACACTGAAGCTTTCTTT. It is translated as CASSYRTADTEAFF.

About this clone itself: One end of the junction varies from germline; a read error may be responsible. The gene calls are TRBV20-1 and TRBJ1-1, with 7 nucleotides matching TRBD1. Germline V lookup: CDR1 DFQATT, CDR2 SNEGSKA (reference sequence). This CDR3 region has 11 residues. CDR3 coding DNA: TGCAGTGCCAAGGAAAGGGACAGCCTTATATTT. It is translated as CSAKERDSLIF.

J is TRBJ2-7 and V is TRBV10-3; 15 bases are shared with TRBD2. V lost 3 bases, J lost 6 bases, and 9 bases stayed unmatched. This CDR3 is built from 17 residues. Germline V CDR1 and CDR2: ENHRY, SYGVKD. This chain's CDR3 is CAISDLWTSGRGGEQYF. The CDR3 DNA follows: TGTGCCATCAGTGACCTTTGGACTAGCGGGAGGGGAGGCGAGCAGTACTTC.

The chain has TRBV11-2 and TRBJ2-5; TRBD2 is a possible D gene (5 bases). V was clipped by 5 bases and J by 1 base, with 17 bases between them. Per the germline V gene, CDR1 is SGHAT and CDR2 is FQNNGV. The CDR3 spans 16 residues. The chain's CDR3 is CASSPGGTNVQETQYF. The CDR3 nucleotides are TGTGCCAGCAGCCCCGGAGGAACAAATGTCCAAGAGACCCAGTACTTC.

The chain couples TRBV6-5 to TRBJ2-5, with 7 bases that match TRBD1. The germline CDR1 and CDR2 sequences are MNHEY and SVGAGI. V shed 2 bases, J shed 10 bases, and the junction held 10 bases outside the gene matches. The CDR3 totals 14 residues. The CDR3 DNA is TGTGCCAGCAGTTACGTTAGGGGGCATATAGGCCAGTACTTC. Amino acid sequence: CASSYVRGHIGQYF.

This rearrangement joins TRBV27 to TRBJ1-4; tentative D call: TRBD1 (5 bases). The V end lost 6 bases, the J end lost 5 bases, and 13 bases lay between the germline ends. CDR3 length: 14 amino acids. Germline V gene data show CDR1 as MNHEY and CDR2 as SMNVEV (reference sequence). The CDR3 region is CASSNGQANEKLFF. CDR3 DNA sequence: TGTGCCAGCAGCAACGGACAAGCAAATGAAAAACTGTTTTTT.

CDR3 protein: CASSFAGRGQPNQPQHF. The CDR3 nucleotides are TGTGCCAGCAGTTTCGCGGGCCGGGGACAGCCGAATCAGCCCCAGCATTTT. V gene TRBV27 combines with J gene TRBJ1-5; 7 bases are a match to TRBD1. This CDR3 has 17 amino acids. After removal of 3 bases from V and 4 bases from J, the junction contained 12 bases not matched to a gene. Germline-derived CDR1 and CDR2 are MNHEY and SMNVEV (reference sequence).

This clone appeared a single time. The genes are TRBV6-5 and TRBJ2-5; perhaps TRBD1 as D (5 bases). This CDR3 comprises 11 residues. CDR1 MNHEY and CDR2 SVGAGI come from the germline V gene. V lost 6 bases, J lost 13 bases, and 15 bases lay in between. The CDR3 is CASSSGKGPYF. The CDR3 DNA reads TGTGCCAGCAGCTCTGGAAAGGGGCCGTACTTC.

The CDR3 nucleotides read TGCGCCAGCAGCTGGTCCGGACAGGCTAATGAAAAACTGTTTTTT. It translates to CASSWSGQANEKLFF. The gene calls are TRBV5-1 and TRBJ1-4; 7 bases are shared with TRBD1. CDR3 length: 15 residues. V dropped 3 bases and J dropped 3; count of bases not matched to a gene: 5. Germline CDR1 reads SGHRS; CDR2 reads YFSETQ.

The chain is built from TRBV11-3 and TRBJ2-7; 9 bases match TRBD1. The CDR3 is made up of 12 amino acids. Germline V lookup: CDR1 SGHNT, CDR2 YENEEA. The ends lost 5 bases at V and 7 bases at J; junction bases unmatched: 3. Written as DNA, the CDR3 is TGTGCCAGCAGCATCGACAGGGGGGAGCAGTACTTC. Translation gives CASSIDRGEQYF. Supplemented by reference TRBV11-3 and TRBJ2-7, the full variable domain reads EAGVVQSPRYKIIEKKQPVAFWCNPISGHNTLYWYLQNLGQGPELLIRYENEEAVDDSQLPKDRFSAERLKGVDSTLKIQPAELGDSAVYLCASSIDRGEQYFGPGTRLTVT.

The V and J genes are TRBV6-6 and TRBJ1-3, with 8 bases that match TRBD1. Looked up from germline, CDR1 is MNHNY and CDR2 is SVGAGI (reference sequence). The CDR3 spans 16 residues. V was pared by 8 bases and J by 4 bases, with 13 bases of the junction left unmatched. CDR3 nucleotides: TGTGCCAGCGGAACTAAACAGGGGGGGCCAGGAAACACCATATATTTT. This codes for CASGTKQGGPGNTIYF.

The chain combines TRBV30 with TRBJ1-4; 7 nucleotides agree with TRBD1. The CDR3 runs 13 residues. Germline V gene sequence: CDR1 GTSNPN, CDR2 SVGIG (reference sequence). V shed 7 bases, J shed 5 bases, and the junction held 7 bases outside the gene matches. The CDR3, as DNA: TGTGCCTCTCAAGACAGGGTGAATGAAAAACTGTTTTTT. It is translated as CASQDRVNEKLFF.

This chain joins TRBV9 and TRBJ2-5; D remains ambiguous. CDR1 is SGDLS, CDR2 YYNGEE, per germline. This CDR3 comprises 13 residues. V was trimmed by 0 bases and J by 3 bases, leaving 6 bases between them. Here the CDR3 reads CASSVGLEETQYF. The CDR3 bases are TGTGCCAGCAGCGTAGGACTTGAAGAGACCCAGTACTTC.

The chain links TRBV4-2 to TRBJ2-1; 10 nucleotides align to TRBD2. Germline CDR1 LGHNA, CDR2 YNFKEQ. V was clipped by 2 bases and J by 6 bases; unmatched bases: 4. The CDR3 extends over 15 amino acids. This chain's CDR3 is CASSQTSGNSNEQFF. The CDR3 nucleotides read TGTGCCAGCAGCCAAACTAGCGGGAATTCCAATGAGCAGTTCTTC.

CDR3 in amino acids: CSVGWTVNTGELFF. The CDR3 DNA follows: TGCAGCGTTGGATGGACAGTGAACACCGGGGAGCTGTTTTTT. The chain links TRBV29-1 to TRBJ2-2; possibly TRBD1 for D (6 bases). CDR3 size: 14 residues. CDR1 SQVTM and CDR2 ANQGSEA come from the germline V gene. Trimming took 4 bases from V and 1 from J, leaving 10 bases between them.

This sequence joins TRBV6-6 and TRBJ2-1, with 11 bases matching TRBD2. Germline V gives CDR1 MNHNY, CDR2 SVGAGI (reference sequence). The CDR3 runs to 16 residues. V lost 4 bases to trimming and J lost 3 bases; unmatched junction nucleotides: 5. This CDR3 is CASSSGTSGNYNEQFF. The CDR3 nucleotides are TGTGCCAGCAGTTCCGGGACTAGCGGAAACTACAATGAGCAGTTCTTC.

V gene TRBV2 combines with J gene TRBJ1-5, with D maybe TRBD1 (6 bases). This CDR3 has 14 amino acids. V was shortened by 3 bases and J by 7 bases, with 13 bases between the two germline ends. The germline CDR1 and CDR2 sequences are SNHLY and FYNNEI. CDR3 sequence reads: CASSDKQGIQPQHF. DNA for the CDR3: TGTGCCAGCAGTGATAAACAGGGTATACAGCCCCAGCATTTT.

V gene TRBV20-1 combines with J gene TRBJ2-5, with a tentative D call TRBD1 (6 bases). The germline V gene has CDR1 DFQATT and CDR2 SNEGSKA (reference sequence). Trimming took 8 bases from V and 4 from J, leaving 11 bases between them. CDR3 length equals 11 residues. The chain's CDR3 is CSTSRGETQYF. The CDR3, as DNA: TGCAGTACCTCCAGGGGAGAGACCCAGTACTTC.

This sequence joins TRBV5-1 and TRBJ2-5, with D possibly TRBD2 on 7 matching bases. CDR1 and CDR2 from the germline V gene are SGHRS and YFSETQ. The CDR3 loop spans 16 amino acids. V was shortened by 4 bases and J by 1 base, with 17 bases between the two germline ends. The DNA of the CDR3 is TGCGCCAGCAGCCCGCTCGGGGCGGGGGCCCAAGAGACCCAGTACTTC. This sequence encodes CASSPLGAGAQETQYF.

The chain employs TRBV5-6 and TRBJ1-2; 7 positions match TRBD1. CDR1 and CDR2 (germline): SGHDT, YYEEEE. The CDR3 is 14 residues long. The ends lost 0 bases at V and 4 bases at J; junction bases unmatched: 3. The CDR3 protein is CASSLEGASYGYTF. The DNA of the CDR3 is TGTGCCAGCAGCTTGGAGGGGGCAAGCTATGGCTACACCTTC. The full variable domain, its missing parts supplied by reference TRBV5-6 and TRBJ1-2, is DAGVTQSPTHLIKTRGQQVTLRCSPKSGHDTVSWYQQALGQGPQFIFQYYEEEERQRGNFPDRFSGHQFPNYSSELNVNALLLGDSALYLCASSLEGASYGYTFGSGTRLTVV.

V is TRBV7-3 and J is TRBJ2-1, with 9 positions matching TRBD2. The CDR3 is 14 amino acids. Germline V gives CDR1 SGHTA, CDR2 FQGTGA. The V segment lost 4 bases and the J segment 2 bases; nucleotides outside the gene matches: 0. This chain's CDR3 is CASSSSGAYNEQFF. In DNA form, the CDR3 reads TGTGCCAGCAGCTCTAGCGGGGCCTACAATGAGCAGTTCTTC.

As for this clone: One end of the junction is discordant with germline, which a read error may explain. The chain recombines TRBV2 with TRBJ1-1; D gene uncertain. This CDR3 contains 12 residues. Germline loops: CDR1 SNHLY, CDR2 FYNNEI. The CDR3 reads CASIGMNPEAFF. For the CDR3, the DNA is TGTGCCAGCATCGGGATGAACCCTGAAGCTTTCTTT.

V gene TRBV19 combines with J gene TRBJ1-2; possibly TRBD1 for D (5 bases). Germline V gives CDR1 LNHDA, CDR2 SQIVND (reference sequence). CDR3 size: 14 residues. The ends were cut back, 4 bases at V and 8 bases at J, with 17 bases in the middle. The DNA of the CDR3 is TGTGCCAGTAGTACCCCCGGAGGGGCGGGAGGCTACACCTTC. This encodes CASSTPGGAGGYTF.

The rearrangement links TRBV5-1 to TRBJ1-2; 7 bases align to TRBD1. Germline trimming cut 2 bases from V and 1 base from J; bases unmatched to any gene: 2. Germline V gene sequence: CDR1 SGHRS, CDR2 YFSETQ. The CDR3 runs 14 residues. The CDR3 coding sequence is TGCGCCAGCAGCTTACAGGGGTTTAACTATGGCTACACCTTC. It codes for CASSLQGFNYGYTF. Complete variable domain (other parts from reference TRBV5-1 and TRBJ1-2): KAGVTQTPRYLIKTRGQQVTLSCSPISGHRSVSWYQQTPGQGLQFLFEYFSETQRNKGNFPGRFSGRQFSNSRSEMNVSTLELGDSALYLCASSLQGFNYGYTFGSGTRLTVV.